This T cell receptor (beta chain) was identified during a study of CD8+ T cells in alopecia areata. Sample treatment: oral pan-JAK inhibitor, 5-10 mg twice daily. In alopecia areata patients, both lesional scalp punch biopsies and peripheral blood were collected. Trimming took 6 bases from V and 8 from J; bases not matched to a gene: 8. CDR1 is MNHEY and CDR2 is SVGAGI in the germline V gene. The CDR3 is made up of 14 amino acids. RNA was isolated and reverse transcribed to cDNA, the sequencing template. The data were produced by immunoSEQ multiplex PCR, yet TCRdb's version contains in-frame clones alone and is incomplete. The sample records 180,000 or so clones, roughly 60% being singletons.

This sequence was found in a human donor with alopecia areata. Sequences were derived from CD4+ T cells sorted from blood, sampled at week 24, from a patient treated with tofacitinib. The genes are TRBV6-5 and TRBJ2-1; TRBD1 aligns across 9 bases. CDR3 sequence reads: CASSQGTGYHEQFF. CDR3 DNA: TGTGCCAGCAGCCAAGGGACAGGGTATCATGAGCAGTTCTTC.